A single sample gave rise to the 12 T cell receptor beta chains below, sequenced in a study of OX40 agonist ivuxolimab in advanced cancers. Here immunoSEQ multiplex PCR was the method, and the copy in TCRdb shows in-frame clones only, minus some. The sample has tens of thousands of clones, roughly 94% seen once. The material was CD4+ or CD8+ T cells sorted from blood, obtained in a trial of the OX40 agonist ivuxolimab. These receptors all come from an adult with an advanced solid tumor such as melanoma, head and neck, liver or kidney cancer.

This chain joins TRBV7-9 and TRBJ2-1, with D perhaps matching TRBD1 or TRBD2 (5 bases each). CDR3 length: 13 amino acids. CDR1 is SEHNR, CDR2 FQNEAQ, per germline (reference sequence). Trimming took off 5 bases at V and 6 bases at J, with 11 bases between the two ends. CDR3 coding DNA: TGTGCCAGCAGCCAAGGGACCTCCAATGAGCAGTTCTTC. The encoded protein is CASSQGTSNEQFF.

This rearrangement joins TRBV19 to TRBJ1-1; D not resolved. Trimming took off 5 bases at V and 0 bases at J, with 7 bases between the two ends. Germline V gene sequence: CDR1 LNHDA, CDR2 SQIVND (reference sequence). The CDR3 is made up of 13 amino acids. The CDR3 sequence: CASSSGMNTEAFF. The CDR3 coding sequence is TGTGCCAGTAGTTCAGGAATGAACACTGAAGCTTTCTTT.

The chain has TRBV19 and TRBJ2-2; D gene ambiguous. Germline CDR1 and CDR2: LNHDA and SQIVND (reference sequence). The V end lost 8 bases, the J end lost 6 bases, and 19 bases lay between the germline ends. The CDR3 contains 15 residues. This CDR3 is CASCLASSLAGELFF. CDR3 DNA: TGTGCCAGTTGCTTGGCCAGTTCTCTCGCCGGGGAGCTGTTTTTT.

The CDR3 reads CASSTSTVSSGANVLTF. The CDR3 nucleotides are TGTGCCAGCAGTACCTCGACCGTGTCCTCTGGGGCCAACGTCCTGACTTTC. This chain uses TRBV13 with TRBJ2-6; D is unresolved. Trimming removed 6 bases from V and 0 bases from J, with 15 bases in between. The length of the CDR3 is 17 residues. Germline values: CDR1 PRHDT, CDR2 FYEKMQ (reference sequence). Full variable domain (missing parts from reference TRBV13 and TRBJ2-6): AAGVIQSPRHLIKEKRETATLKCYPIPRHDTVYWYQQGPGQDPQFLISFYEKMQSDKGSIPDRFSAQQFSDYHSELNMSSLELGDSALYFCASSTSTVSSGANVLTFGAGSRLTVL.

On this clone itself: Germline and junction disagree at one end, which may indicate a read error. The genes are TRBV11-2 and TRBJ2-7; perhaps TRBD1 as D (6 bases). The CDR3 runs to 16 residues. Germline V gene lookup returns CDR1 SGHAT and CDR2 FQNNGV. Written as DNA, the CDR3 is TGTGCCAGCAGCGTAGAACAGGGTCTGGGCTCCTACGAGCAGTACTTC. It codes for CASSVEQGLGSYEQYF.

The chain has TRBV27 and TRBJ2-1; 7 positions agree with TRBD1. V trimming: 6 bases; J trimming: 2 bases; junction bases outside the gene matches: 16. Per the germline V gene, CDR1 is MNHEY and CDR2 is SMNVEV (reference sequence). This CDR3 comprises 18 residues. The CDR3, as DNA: TGTGCCAGCAGAGTAAGGGGGCGTAGGGCCGGGGCCTACAATGAGCAGTTCTTC. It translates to CASRVRGRRAGAYNEQFF.

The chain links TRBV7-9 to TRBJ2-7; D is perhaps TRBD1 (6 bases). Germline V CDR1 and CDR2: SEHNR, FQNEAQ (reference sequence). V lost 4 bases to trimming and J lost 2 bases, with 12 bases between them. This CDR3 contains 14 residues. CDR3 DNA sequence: TGTGCCAGCAGCTCGAGGACAGTCCCCTACGAGCAGTACTTC. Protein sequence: CASSSRTVPYEQYF.

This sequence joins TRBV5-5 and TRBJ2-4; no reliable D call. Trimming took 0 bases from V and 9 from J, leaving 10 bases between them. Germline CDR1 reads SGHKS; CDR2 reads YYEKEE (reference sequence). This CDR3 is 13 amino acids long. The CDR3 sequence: CASSLDQPSIQYF. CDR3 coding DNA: TGTGCCAGCAGCTTGGACCAGCCGTCCATTCAGTACTTC.

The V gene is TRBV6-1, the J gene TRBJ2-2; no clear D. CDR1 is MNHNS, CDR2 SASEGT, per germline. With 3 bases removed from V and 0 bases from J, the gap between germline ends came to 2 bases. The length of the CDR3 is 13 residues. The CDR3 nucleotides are TGTGCCAGCAGTGAGCCGAACACCGGGGAGCTGTTTTTT. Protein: CASSEPNTGELFF.

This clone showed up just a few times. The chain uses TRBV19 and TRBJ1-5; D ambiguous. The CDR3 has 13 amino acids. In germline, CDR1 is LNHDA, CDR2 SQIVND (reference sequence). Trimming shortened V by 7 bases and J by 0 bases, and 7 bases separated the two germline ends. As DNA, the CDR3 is TGTGCCAGTACACTTACTAGCAATCAGCCCCAGCATTTT. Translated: CASTLTSNQPQHF.

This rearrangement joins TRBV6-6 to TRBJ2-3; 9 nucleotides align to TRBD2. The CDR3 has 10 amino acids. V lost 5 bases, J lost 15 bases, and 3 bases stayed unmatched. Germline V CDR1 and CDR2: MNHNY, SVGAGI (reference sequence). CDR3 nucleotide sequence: TGTGCCAGCAGTGCCGGGACTAGCTATTTT. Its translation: CASSAGTSYF.

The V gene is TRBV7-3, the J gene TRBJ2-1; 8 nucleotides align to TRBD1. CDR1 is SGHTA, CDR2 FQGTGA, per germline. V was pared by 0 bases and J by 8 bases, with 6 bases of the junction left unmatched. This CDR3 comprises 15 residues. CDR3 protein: CASSLTGQGAYEQFF. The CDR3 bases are TGTGCCAGCAGCTTAACGGGGCAGGGGGCTTATGAGCAGTTCTTC.